These 9 T cell receptor beta chains were sequenced from one sample in a study of T-cell reconstitution after alpha-beta-depleted transplantation in children. Unique molecular identifiers featured in how the TCRbeta library was prepared. Using its own MiXCR run on the PCR reads, TCRdb lists one record per CDR3 protein. The data hold about 610,000 distinct CDR3 sequences, with roughly 10% observed a single time. Source: PBMCs from the stem cell graft donor, taken from the stem cell graft. The source of these receptors is a human donor who donated a stem cell graft to a child with acute myeloid leukemia.

This clonotype was counted only a few times. V is TRBV21-1 and J is TRBJ2-3. TRBV21-1 is marked as a pseudogene. The CDR3 has 14 residues. The CDR3 region has the DNA TGTGCCAGCAGCAAACCGAACCGCGGAGATACGCAGTATTTT. It codes for CASSKPNRGDTQYF.

The V and J genes are TRBV28 and TRBJ1-1; D gene unclear. The CDR3 loop spans 13 amino acids. Trimming took off 8 bases at V and 2 bases at J, with 12 bases between the two ends. Germline V gives CDR1 MDHEN, CDR2 SYDVKM. The CDR3 region has the DNA TGTGCCAGCGGGGAGGGAATTAACACTGAAGCTTTCTTT. Translation: CASGEGINTEAFF.

CDR3 sequence reads: CSVRQGSTLHF. CDR3 bases: TGCAGCGTTCGACAGGGATCGACCCTCCACTTT. The chain joins TRBV29-1 to TRBJ1-6; 7 bases line up with TRBD1. Per germline, CDR1 SQVTM and CDR2 ANQGSEA. The CDR3 consists of 11 residues. V lost 5 bases and J lost 14; bases outside the gene matches: 6.

This clonotype turned up a few times. J is TRBJ2-1 and V is TRBV29-1; TRBD1 aligns across 10 bases. CDR3 length equals 14 residues. The germline V gene has CDR1 SQVTM and CDR2 ANQGSEA. The CDR3 is CSSSGQGAYNEQFF. The CDR3 nucleotides read TGCTCGTCCTCAGGACAGGGGGCCTACAATGAGCAGTTCTTC.

In its sample, this clonotype was seen a few times. This chain connects TRBV11-2 to TRBJ2-4, with D possibly being TRBD1 (5 bases). This CDR3 has 18 amino acids. Germline V gives CDR1 SGHAT, CDR2 FQNNGV. V was clipped by 4 bases and J by 4 bases, with 23 bases between them. DNA for the CDR3: TGTGCCAGCAGCTCGACCTCGGACACCGGGTACCCAAAAAACATTCAGTACTTC. It codes for CASSSTSDTGYPKNIQYF.

The chain couples TRBV6-2 or TRBV6-3 to TRBJ1-1; D perhaps matches TRBD1 (5 bases). V gave up 0 bases and J gave up 0 bases, with 14 bases separating them. Germline CDR1 is MNHEY and CDR2 is SVGEGT. The CDR3 is made up of 17 amino acids. The CDR3 region is CASSYSGAGTMNTEAFF. In nucleotides, the CDR3 is TGTGCCAGCAGTTACTCTGGGGCAGGGACGATGAACACTGAAGCTTTCTTT.

This clonotype was detected a few times. The conserved closing phenylalanine or tryptophan is absent in this CDR3, likely reflecting a read error. The rearrangement uses TRBV5-1 and TRBJ2-1; 13 positions match TRBD2. The CDR3 loop spans 18 amino acids. J was trimmed by 4 bases and V by 5 bases; bases with no gene match: 12. Germline-derived CDR1 and CDR2 are SGHRS and YFSETQ. This CDR3 is CASRVGLAGAYGYNEQFS. CDR3 DNA: TGCGCCAGCAGAGTAGGACTAGCGGGAGCGTACGGTTACAATGAGCAGTTCTCC.

J is TRBJ1-2 and V is TRBV3-1; D not certain. The germline gives CDR1 LGHDT, CDR2 YNNKEL (reference sequence). The CDR3 runs to 14 residues. The V gene lost 3 bases and the J gene lost 5 bases, with 13 bases spanning the gap. The CDR3 DNA reads as TGTGCCAGCAGCCATCGGACTGGAGGGTATGGCTACACCTTC. Encoded protein: CASSHRTGGYGYTF.

This rearrangement joins TRBV12-3 or TRBV12-4 to TRBJ2-1; TRBD2 agrees at 8 bases. The CDR3 has 17 amino acids. V lost 3 bases to trimming and J lost 4 bases; unmatched junction nucleotides: 11. The CDR3, as DNA: TGTGCCAGCAGTTTTCGCCCTAGCGGGCGAAATTACAATGAGCAGTTCTTC. Translated: CASSFRPSGRNYNEQFF.